This is a list of T cell receptor beta chains from one sample in a study of human T cells and chemical hapten exposure. TCRdb fed the RACE reads into MiXCR, producing one record per CDR3 protein. The sample consists of 87,000 or so distinct CDR3 sequences, 9.6% of them appearing once. Source: whole blood, taken in connection with sensitization to the hapten diphenylcyclopropenone (DPC). Receptors originate from a woman aged 40-49 years with alopecia areata. Some clones in this sample may be carry-over from other donors' samples. CDR3s include the opening cysteine and the closing phenylalanine or tryptophan. Each record gives: V gene, D gene, clone size, J gene, CDR3 DNA, CDR3 protein. D genes are given only for firm matches. Rows give clone size only sometimes, using once, few, many, or a class for an expanded clone.

v_gene: TRBV2; d_gene: .; abundance: few; j_gene: TRBJ2-7; CDR3nt: TGTGCCAGCAGTGAAGTAACGTTTCCCGGGATACCTGCCTTC; CDR3aa: CASSEVTFPGIPAF
v_gene: TRBV20-1; d_gene: .; abundance: few; j_gene: TRBJ1-5; CDR3nt: TGCAGTGCTAGAGATCGGCCGTATAGCAATCAGCCCCAGCATTTT; CDR3aa: CSARDRPYSNQPQHF
v_gene: TRBV4-3; d_gene: .; abundance: many; j_gene: TRBJ2-3; CDR3nt: TGCGCCAGCAGCCAAGGGGGGGCGAGTGATACGCAGTATTTT; CDR3aa: CASSQGGASDTQYF
v_gene: TRBV10-3; d_gene: TRBD1; abundance: many; j_gene: TRBJ2-3; CDR3nt: TGTGCCATCAGCCCGACAGGGTTCAGAGATACGCAGTATTTT; CDR3aa: CAISPTGFRDTQYF
v_gene: TRBV3-1; d_gene: TRBD2; abundance: many; j_gene: TRBJ2-3; CDR3nt: TGTGCCAGCAGCCATAGCGGGGGGGAACCAACGCAGTATTTT; CDR3aa: CASSHSGGEPTQYF
v_gene: TRBV7-2; d_gene: .; abundance: few; j_gene: TRBJ1-2; CDR3nt: TGTGCCAGCAGCCCCGGGTGGGGGGGTTTACCCTATGGCTACACCTTC; CDR3aa: CASSPGWGGLPYGYTF
v_gene: TRBV7-6; d_gene: .; abundance: few; j_gene: TRBJ2-6; CDR3nt: TGTGCCAGCAGCTTAGGGTCTGGGGCCAACGTCCTGACTTTC; CDR3aa: CASSLGSGANVLTF
v_gene: TRBV20-1; d_gene: .; abundance: few; j_gene: TRBJ1-1; CDR3nt: TGCAGTGCTCAGAGGGTAACTGAAGCTTTCTTT; CDR3aa: CSAQRVTEAFF
v_gene: TRBV7-2; d_gene: .; abundance: many; j_gene: TRBJ2-1; CDR3nt: TGTGCCAGCAGCTTAGGGCCCTGGGGGGCCGGAGGCGGAGAGCAGTTCTTC; CDR3aa: CASSLGPWGAGGGEQFF
v_gene: TRBV4-1; d_gene: .; abundance: few; j_gene: TRBJ2-7; CDR3nt: TGCGCCAGCAGCCAAGTCCTCGGGGCCTACGAGCAGTACTTC; CDR3aa: CASSQVLGAYEQYF
v_gene: TRBV4-3; d_gene: .; abundance: .; j_gene: TRBJ2-5; CDR3nt: TGCGCCAGCAGCCAAGAGGTCAGCCAAGAGACCCAGTACTTC; CDR3aa: CASSQEVSQETQYF
v_gene: TRBV29-1; d_gene: .; abundance: few; j_gene: TRBJ2-2; CDR3nt: TGCAGCGTCCGATATACAGGGAGCACCGGGGAGCTGTTTTTT; CDR3aa: CSVRYTGSTGELFF
v_gene: TRBV5-1; d_gene: .; abundance: few; j_gene: TRBJ1-1; CDR3nt: TGCGCCAGCAGCTTATCCTATGCGAGCACTGAAGCTTTCTTT; CDR3aa: CASSLSYASTEAFF
v_gene: TRBV4-1; d_gene: TRBD2; abundance: few; j_gene: TRBJ2-7; CDR3nt: TGCGCCAGCAGCCAAGAAGCGGGGGGGCCTTACGAGCAGTACTTC; CDR3aa: CASSQEAGGPYEQYF
v_gene: TRBV28; d_gene: .; abundance: many; j_gene: TRBJ1-1; CDR3nt: TGTGCCAGCAGTTTAGCCCACACTGAAGCTTTCTTT; CDR3aa: CASSLAHTEAFF
v_gene: TRBV11-2; d_gene: TRBD1; abundance: few; j_gene: TRBJ2-6; CDR3nt: TGTGCCAGCAGTCCTCCAGGGGGATTTGGGGCCAACGTCCTGACCTTC; CDR3aa: CASSPPGGFGANVLTF
v_gene: TRBV25-1; d_gene: .; abundance: many; j_gene: TRBJ2-5; CDR3nt: TGTGCCAGCAGTGAATTCGTAGAGACCCAGTACTTC; CDR3aa: CASSEFVETQYF
v_gene: TRBV6-2/TRBV6-3; d_gene: TRBD1; abundance: few; j_gene: TRBJ2-3; CDR3nt: TGTGCCATCGATGACAGGGCTACAGATACGCAGTATTTT; CDR3aa: CAIDDRATDTQYF
v_gene: TRBV12-3/TRBV12-4; d_gene: TRBD1; abundance: many; j_gene: TRBJ1-4; CDR3nt: TGTGCCAGCAGTTACAGGGGAGGGGAAAAACTGTTTTTT; CDR3aa: CASSYRGGEKLFF
v_gene: TRBV20-1; d_gene: .; abundance: many; j_gene: TRBJ1-4; CDR3nt: TGCAGTGCTAGAGATTTCCATGGGGGCGCGGGTGAAAAACTGTTTTTT; CDR3aa: CSARDFHGGAGEKLFF